This TCR beta chain stems from a study of neoadjuvant anti-PD-1 for oral cavity cancer. Germline V gene sequence: CDR1 MDHEN, CDR2 SYDVKM. The length of the CDR3 is 12 residues. V lost 3 bases to trimming and J lost 8 bases, with 10 bases between them. The table came from immunoSEQ multiplex PCR; TCRdb's copy has only in-frame clones and leaves some out. The repertoire holds 70,000 to 95,000 clones, with roughly 80% as singletons. Cohort: HPV-negative, locally advanced oral cavity squamous cell carcinoma patients. The chain employs TRBV28 and TRBJ1-2, with D hard to call. This sample comprised PBMCs, obtained before nivolumab (anti-PD-1) treatment. This clonotype was obtained from a person aged 40-85 years with oral cavity squamous cell carcinoma. This chain's CDR3 is CASSLTTGGYTF. As DNA, the CDR3 is TGTGCCAGCAGTTTGACTACGGGGGGCTACACCTTC.